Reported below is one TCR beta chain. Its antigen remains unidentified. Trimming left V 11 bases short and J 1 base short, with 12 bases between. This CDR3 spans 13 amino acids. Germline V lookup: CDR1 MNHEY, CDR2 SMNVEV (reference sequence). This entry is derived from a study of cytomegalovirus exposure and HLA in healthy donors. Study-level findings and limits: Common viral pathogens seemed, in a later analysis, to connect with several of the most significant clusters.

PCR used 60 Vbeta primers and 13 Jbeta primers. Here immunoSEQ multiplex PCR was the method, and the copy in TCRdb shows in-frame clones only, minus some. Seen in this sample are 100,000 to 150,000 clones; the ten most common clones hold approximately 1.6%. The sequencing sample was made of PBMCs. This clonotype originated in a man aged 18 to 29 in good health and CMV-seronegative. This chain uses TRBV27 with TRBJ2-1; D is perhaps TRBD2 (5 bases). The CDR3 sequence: CASSTNSYNEQFF. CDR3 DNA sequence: TGTGCCTCCTCGACTAATTCCTACAATGAGCAGTTCTTC.